Below, 3 T cell receptor beta chains from the same sample are listed, as sequenced in a study of T cells in Graves' hyperthyroidism and ophthalmopathy. Using RNA transcripts as the source, TCR beta CDR3 regions were amplified. In the first-round RT-PCR of the TCR CDR3, the HTBI primer set was used. Each CDR3 protein is one row after TCRdb ran MiXCR on the multiplex PCR reads. The table lists about 480,000 distinct CDR3 sequences, 14% of them singletons. Sequencing was performed on blood. The receptors derive from a woman under 30 with Graves' hyperthyroidism.

This chain uses TRBV6-2 or TRBV6-3 with TRBJ2-3; 10 nucleotides agree with TRBD2. The CDR3 runs 21 residues. Germline lookup yields CDR1 MNHEY and CDR2 SVGEGT. With V trimmed by 0 bases and J by 0 bases, 15 bases remained unmatched. The CDR3 sequence is CASSYSTSGKGSLSSTDTQYF. The CDR3 nucleotides read TGTGCCAGCAGTTACTCAACTAGCGGGAAGGGGTCTCTGTCTAGCACAGATACGCAGTATTTT.

This clonotype came up many times. The chain uses TRBV9 and TRBJ2-7; D not resolved. The germline V and J ends were trimmed by 4 bases and 4 bases, with 15 bases remaining between them. The CDR3 is 14 residues long. Looked up from germline, CDR1 is SGDLS and CDR2 is YYNGEE. CDR3 coding DNA: TGTGCCAGCAGCAGGCGGCAGGCCGGGTACGAGCAGTACTTC. It specifies CASSRRQAGYEQYF.

This clonotype was counted only a few times. The gene calls are TRBV6-1 and TRBJ2-1; perhaps TRBD2 as D (5 bases). Germline V gene lookup returns CDR1 MNHNS and CDR2 SASEGT. This CDR3 comprises 13 residues. Trimming removed 7 bases at V and 0 bases at J, with 7 bases between. Here the CDR3 DNA reads TGTGCCAGCAACGAGGGCTCCTACAATGAGCAGTTCTTC. It yields the protein CASNEGSYNEQFF.